These T cell receptor beta chains were read from a single sample in a study of T cells after yellow fever vaccination. TCRdb redid the calling of the 5' RACE reads with MiXCR, one entry per CDR3 protein. Of some 400,000 distinct CDR3 sequences listed, around 19% are singletons. The sequenced sample was PBMCs, obtained before the yellow fever booster vaccination. All receptors derive from a man aged 18 to 35 who received the YFV17D yellow fever vaccine. CDR3s include the opening cysteine and the closing phenylalanine or tryptophan. A D gene is named only where the DNA matches it firmly. Not all rows give a size; the values are once, few, many and, for expanded clones, a class.

V gene	clone size	D gene	J gene	CDR3 DNA	CDR3 protein
TRBV6-5	few	.	TRBJ2-7	TGTGCCAGCAGCGCGGGGCCTCACCTAAACGAGCAGTACTTC	CASSAGPHLNEQYF
TRBV12-3/TRBV12-4	once	.	TRBJ2-3	TGTGCCAGCACCGAAATAGGCAGTTCGAAGGGTTTTCCGGATACGCAGTATTTT	CASTEIGSSKGFPDTQYF
TRBV15	.	.	TRBJ2-1	TGTGCCACCAGCAGAGATTCCAATGAGCAGTTCTTC	CATSRDSNEQFF
TRBV12-3/TRBV12-4	once	.	TRBJ2-1	TGTGCCAGTAAAGGAGGGGGGAGGGGCTACAATGAGCAGTTCTTC	CASKGGGRGYNEQFF
TRBV12-3/TRBV12-4	.	.	TRBJ2-7	TGTGCCAGTGTACCCCGGGGTTCCCACGAGCAGTACTTC	CASVPRGSHEQYF
TRBV11-1	few	.	TRBJ2-1	TGTGCCAGCAGCAAAGGGGGCTACAATGAGCAGTTCTTC	CASSKGGYNEQFF
TRBV7-8	.	TRBD1	TRBJ1-4	TGTGCCAGCAGCATCGGGACAGGGGCAAAACTGTTTTTT	CASSIGTGAKLFF
TRBV9	few	.	TRBJ2-7	TGTGCCAGCAGCGTAACCCTGGACAGATCCTACGAGCAGTACTTC	CASSVTLDRSYEQYF
TRBV7-8	few	TRBD1	TRBJ1-5	TGTGCCAGCAGCCGCGACCAGGGGGCCCAGCATTTT	CASSRDQGAQHF
TRBV5-1	.	TRBD1	TRBJ1-4	TGCGCCAGCAGCTCCGGGACAGATAATGAAAAACTGTTTTTT	CASSSGTDNEKLFF
TRBV20-1	.	.	TRBJ2-2	TGCAGTGCTAGAGACGCCCCCACAGGTGCCGGGGAGCTGTTTTTT	CSARDAPTGAGELFF
TRBV5-4	.	.	TRBJ2-3	TGTGCCAGCAGTGGGGCTGGCCAGGGAGGCCCAGATACGCAGTATTTT	CASSGAGQGGPDTQYF
TRBV20-1	few	.	TRBJ2-5	TGCAGTGCTAGAGATCTCCTAGGCAAAGAGACCCAGTACTTC	CSARDLLGKETQYF
TRBV18	.	.	TRBJ1-2	TGTGCCAGCTCAACGCGACAGGTGAACTATGGCTACACCTTC	CASSTRQVNYGYTF
TRBV9	.	TRBD2	TRBJ2-1	TGTGCCAGCAGCGTCCGTGGGCTAGCGGGAGCCAATGAGCAGTTCTTC	CASSVRGLAGANEQFF
TRBV20-1	.	TRBD2	TRBJ2-1	TGCAGTGCCACTAGCGGAGCCTCCTACAATGAGCAGTTCTTC	CSATSGASYNEQFF
TRBV20-1	.	TRBD1	TRBJ2-2	TGCAGTGCTAGGGACAGGGGGTACACCGGGGAGCTGTTTTTT	CSARDRGYTGELFF
TRBV29-1	.	.	TRBJ2-3	TGCAGCGGCGCGAGACAGGGCACAGATACGCAGTATTTT	CSGARQGTDTQYF
TRBV4-1	few	.	TRBJ1-3	TGCGCCAGCAGCCTTAACGGTCCTGGAAACACCATATATTTT	CASSLNGPGNTIYF
TRBV4-1	few	TRBD1	TRBJ2-5	TGCGCCAGCAGCCACAACAGGGGGCCCCAAGAGACCCAGTACTTC	CASSHNRGPQETQYF
TRBV7-2	.	.	TRBJ1-3	TGTGCCAGCACCCAAAGTTCTCTTCCCTCTGGAAACACCATATATTTT	CASTQSSLPSGNTIYF
TRBV6-5	.	.	TRBJ1-2	TGTGCCAGCAGTAAACGTGAGCTAATCTATGGCTACACCTTC	CASSKRELIYGYTF
TRBV20-1	.	.	TRBJ2-1	TGCAGTGCTGGGTCCGGGGCCAGGGATGAGCAGTTCTTC	CSAGSGARDEQFF
TRBV7-8	.	TRBD1	TRBJ1-2	TGTGCCAGCAGCTTCGGCGGGACAGGGGAAGGCTACACCTTC	CASSFGGTGEGYTF
TRBV4-1	few	.	TRBJ1-1	TGCGCCAGCAGCCAAGCTCCGCTCATGAACACTGAAGCTTTCTTT	CASSQAPLMNTEAFF
TRBV29-1	few	TRBD1	TRBJ1-1	TGCAGCGTTGAACCCGCACAGGGGTGGGAAGCTTTCTTT	CSVEPAQGWEAFF
TRBV12-3/TRBV12-4	.	.	TRBJ2-2	TGTGCCAGCATATCACCCGGGTACACCGGGGAGCTGTTTTTT	CASISPGYTGELFF
TRBV4-3	few	.	TRBJ2-7	TGCGCCAGCAGCCCTAGCCCCGGGGACGGGTCCTACGAGCAGTACTTC	CASSPSPGDGSYEQYF
TRBV11-2	.	.	TRBJ2-2	TGTGCCAGCAGCTTCGCCCGCACCGGGGAGCTGTTTTTT	CASSFARTGELFF
TRBV5-1	many	.	TRBJ2-3	TGCGCCAGCAGCCCCTTCCAGGGTCCCCTAGGGGATACGCAGTATTTT	CASSPFQGPLGDTQYF
TRBV20-1	few	TRBD1	TRBJ2-3	TGCAGTGCTAGCGGCAGGGGGCAGACAGATACGCAGTATTTT	CSASGRGQTDTQYF
TRBV5-1	.	.	TRBJ2-5	TGCGCCACCCCCATGCAAACCCAGTACTTC	CATPMQTQYF
TRBV5-1	.	.	TRBJ2-6	TGCGCCAGCAGTGCCCTGGAGGCCAACGTCCTGACTTTC	CASSALEANVLTF
TRBV7-9	few	.	TRBJ2-1	TGTGCCAGCAGCTTAGCGGTCCTGAACGACAGGGGAGGGGAGTTCTTC	CASSLAVLNDRGGEFF
TRBV6-5	few	TRBD1	TRBJ2-1	TGTGCCAGCAGTTACTCGACAGGGTTTGAGCAGTTCTTC	CASSYSTGFEQFF
TRBV6-6	.	.	TRBJ1-2	TGTGCCAGCAGTTACTCCACCCGGGGTAATGGCTACACCTTC	CASSYSTRGNGYTF
TRBV7-2	.	TRBD2	TRBJ2-1	TGTGCCAGCAGCTTAGGCCTTACTAGCGGGGCATACAATGAGCAGTTCTTC	CASSLGLTSGAYNEQFF
TRBV12-3/TRBV12-4	.	TRBD1	TRBJ2-2	TGTGCCAGCAGCCCGGACAGGAAGGCCGGGGAGCTGTTTTTT	CASSPDRKAGELFF
TRBV7-2	.	TRBD1	TRBJ2-7	TGTGCCAGCAGCTTAGAGAGGTGGGACAGGGGTAGTTACGAGCAGTACTTC	CASSLERWDRGSYEQYF
TRBV20-1	.	TRBD1	TRBJ2-7	TGCAGTGCTAGAACGGACAGGCCTCGGGAGCAGTACTTC	CSARTDRPREQYF
TRBV4-1	few	.	TRBJ2-7	TGCGCCAGCAGCCAAGCCCTATATTTCGAGCAGTACTTC	CASSQALYFEQYF
TRBV6-2/TRBV6-3	few	TRBD1	TRBJ1-5	TGTGCCAGCAGCGATTTCTGGACAGGGCTAGGCAATCAGCCCCAGCATTTT	CASSDFWTGLGNQPQHF
TRBV11-2	few	.	TRBJ2-5	TGTGCCAGCAGCTTAACGGCTGACGGACAGACCCAGTACTTC	CASSLTADGQTQYF
TRBV20-1	.	TRBD2	TRBJ2-4	TGCAGTGCTAAGCCACCGGGACTAGCCGTTCTGTTCGAAAAAAACATTCAGTACTTC	CSAKPPGLAVLFEKNIQYF
TRBV20-1	many	.	TRBJ2-5	TGCAGTGCTGGAGGACCGGATCAAGAGACCCAGTACTTC	CSAGGPDQETQYF
TRBV7-9	.	.	TRBJ2-1	TGTGCCAGCAGCACCCCGCAGGGCTACCACAATGAGCAGTTCTTC	CASSTPQGYHNEQFF
TRBV5-1	once	.	TRBJ2-3	TGCGCCACCGGAGCGGATCCATCCTCACATACGCAGTATTTT	CATGADPSSHTQYF
TRBV7-3	few	.	TRBJ2-3	TGTGCCAGCAGCCAAGGGGGACTCCGCACAGATACGCAGTATTTT	CASSQGGLRTDTQYF
TRBV5-1	.	.	TRBJ2-5	TGCGCCAGCACGTTGTCCAAAAAGGAGACCCAGTACTTC	CASTLSKKETQYF
TRBV20-1	.	TRBD1	TRBJ1-2	TGCAGTGCAAGACAGGGGTTGGATGGCTACACCTTC	CSARQGLDGYTF
TRBV20-1	few	.	TRBJ1-6	TGCAGTGCTAGAGATCCGGGGGTATATAATTCACCCCTCCACTTT	CSARDPGVYNSPLHF
TRBV5-1	few	TRBD1	TRBJ2-7	TGCGCCAGCAGCCCAGCGGGACAGGGATTCTACGAGCAGTACTTC	CASSPAGQGFYEQYF